This T cell receptor beta chain is from a study of OX40 agonist ivuxolimab in advanced cancers. As for the study in general: Ivuxolimab, an agonistic anti-OX40 (CD134) antibody, was given to patients. The study, taken as a whole, reports: Low normalized T-cell clonal expansion was additionally recorded for some nonresponders.

The repertoire was sequenced with immunoSEQ multiplex PCR; TCRdb's copy has only in-frame clones and lacks some. The sample lists about 93,000 clones; about 90% were seen once. This clone was found a few times. As yet, its antigen is unknown. Trimming shortened V by 0 bases and J by 6 bases, and 6 bases separated the two germline ends. CDR1 is GTSNPN and CDR2 is SVGIG in the germline V gene (reference sequence). The CDR3 loop spans 12 amino acids. The input for sequencing was CD4+ or CD8+ T cells sorted from blood, taken in a trial of the OX40 agonist ivuxolimab. The chain carries TRBV30 and TRBJ1-5; D gene ambiguous. The source of this sequence is an adult with an advanced solid tumor such as melanoma, head and neck, liver or kidney cancer. CDR3 nucleotide sequence: TGTGCCTGGAGTGTAAGTGGTCAGCCCCAGCATTTT. This sequence encodes CAWSVSGQPQHF.